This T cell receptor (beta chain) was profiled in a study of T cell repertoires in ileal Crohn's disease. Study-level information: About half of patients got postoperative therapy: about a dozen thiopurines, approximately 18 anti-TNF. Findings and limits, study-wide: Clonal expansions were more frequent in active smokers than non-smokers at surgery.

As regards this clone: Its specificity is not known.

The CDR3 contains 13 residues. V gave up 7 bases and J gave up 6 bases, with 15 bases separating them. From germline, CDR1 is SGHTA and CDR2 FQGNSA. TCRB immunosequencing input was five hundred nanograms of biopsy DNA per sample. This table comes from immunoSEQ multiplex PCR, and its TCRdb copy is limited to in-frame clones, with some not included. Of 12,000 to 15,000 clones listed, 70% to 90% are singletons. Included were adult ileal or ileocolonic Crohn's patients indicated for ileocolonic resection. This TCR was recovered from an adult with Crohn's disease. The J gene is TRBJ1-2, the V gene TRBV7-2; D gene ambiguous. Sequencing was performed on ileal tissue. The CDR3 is CASNTPGIDGYTF. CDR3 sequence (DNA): TGTGCCAGCAACACTCCGGGTATCGATGGCTACACCTTC.